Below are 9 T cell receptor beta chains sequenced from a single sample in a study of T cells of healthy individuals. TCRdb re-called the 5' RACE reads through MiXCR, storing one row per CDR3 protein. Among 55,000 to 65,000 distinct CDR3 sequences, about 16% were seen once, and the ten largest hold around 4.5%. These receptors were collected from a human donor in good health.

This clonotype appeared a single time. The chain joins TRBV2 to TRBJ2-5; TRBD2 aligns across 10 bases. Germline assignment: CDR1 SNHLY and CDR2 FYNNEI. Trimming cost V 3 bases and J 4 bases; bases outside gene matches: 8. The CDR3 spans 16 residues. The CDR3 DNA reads TGTGCCAGCAGTGACCACGGGACTAGCGATAGAGAGACCCAGTACTTC. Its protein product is CASSDHGTSDRETQYF.

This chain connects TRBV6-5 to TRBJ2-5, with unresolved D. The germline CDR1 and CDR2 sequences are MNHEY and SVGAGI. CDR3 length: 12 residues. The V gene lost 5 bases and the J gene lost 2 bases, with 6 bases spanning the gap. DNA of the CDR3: TGTGCCAGCAGTCCTTCACAAGAGACCCAGTACTTC. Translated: CASSPSQETQYF.

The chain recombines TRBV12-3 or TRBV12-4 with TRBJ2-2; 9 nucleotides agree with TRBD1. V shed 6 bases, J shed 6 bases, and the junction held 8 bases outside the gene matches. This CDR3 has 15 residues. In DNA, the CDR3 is TGTGCCAGCAGCACGTGGGACAGGGCGGCCGGGGAGCTGTTTTTT. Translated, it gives CASSTWDRAAGELFF.

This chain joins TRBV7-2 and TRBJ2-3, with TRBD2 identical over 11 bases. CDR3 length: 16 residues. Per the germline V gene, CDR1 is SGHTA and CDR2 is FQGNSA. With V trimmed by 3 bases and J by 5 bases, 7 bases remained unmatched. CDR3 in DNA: TGTGCCAGCAGCTTTCTTGAACTAGCGGGAGTAGATACGCAGTATTTT. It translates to CASSFLELAGVDTQYF.

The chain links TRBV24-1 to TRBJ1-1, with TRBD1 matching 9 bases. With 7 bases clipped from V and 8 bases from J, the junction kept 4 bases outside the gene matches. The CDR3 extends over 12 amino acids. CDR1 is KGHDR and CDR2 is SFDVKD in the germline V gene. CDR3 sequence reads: CATRDRGPEAFF. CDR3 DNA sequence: TGTGCCACCAGGGACAGGGGTCCCGAAGCTTTCTTT.

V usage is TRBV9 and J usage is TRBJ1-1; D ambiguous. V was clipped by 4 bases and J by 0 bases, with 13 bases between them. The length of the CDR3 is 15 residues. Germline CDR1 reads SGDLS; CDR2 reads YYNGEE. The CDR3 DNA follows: TGTGCCAGCAGCCCCCGGACCGAGATGAACACTGAAGCTTTCTTT. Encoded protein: CASSPRTEMNTEAFF.

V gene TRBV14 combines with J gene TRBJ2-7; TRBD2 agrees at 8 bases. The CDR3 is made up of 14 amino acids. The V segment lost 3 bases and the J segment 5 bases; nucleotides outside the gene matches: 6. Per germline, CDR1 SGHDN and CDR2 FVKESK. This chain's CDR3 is CASSHRVGGDEQYF. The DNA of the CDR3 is TGTGCCAGCAGCCACAGGGTCGGGGGGGACGAGCAGTACTTC. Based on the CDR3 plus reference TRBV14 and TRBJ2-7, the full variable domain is EAGVTQFPSHSVIEKGQTVTLRCDPISGHDNLYWYRRVMGKEIKFLLHFVKESKQDESGMPNNRFLAERTGGTYSTLKVQPAELEDSGVYFCASSHRVGGDEQYFGPGTRLTVT.

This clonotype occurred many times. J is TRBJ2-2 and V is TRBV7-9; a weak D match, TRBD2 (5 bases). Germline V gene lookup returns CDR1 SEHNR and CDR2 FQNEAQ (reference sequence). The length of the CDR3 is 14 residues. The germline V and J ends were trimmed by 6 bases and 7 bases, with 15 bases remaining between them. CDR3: CASSAGLPIGELFF. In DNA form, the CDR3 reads TGTGCCAGCAGTGCGGGTCTGCCAATCGGGGAGCTGTTTTTT.

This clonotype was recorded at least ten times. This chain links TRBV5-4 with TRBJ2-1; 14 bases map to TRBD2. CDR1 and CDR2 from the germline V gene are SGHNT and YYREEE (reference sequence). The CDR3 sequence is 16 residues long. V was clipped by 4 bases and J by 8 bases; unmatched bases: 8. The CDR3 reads CASSRLAGGLSHEQFF. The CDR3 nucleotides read TGTGCCAGCAGCCGACTAGCGGGAGGGTTAAGCCATGAGCAGTTCTTC.